This record covers a single T cell receptor beta chain. This sample was taken from a study of T cell responses to AZD1222 COVID-19 vaccine. The protocol was immunoSEQ multiplex PCR, while the TCRdb copy is restricted to in-frame clones and leaves out a portion. The data show about 170,000 clones, with roughly 89% seen just once and 1.6% held by the top ten. CDR1 and CDR2 from the germline V gene are LGHNA and YSLEER. The CDR3 length is 14 residues. Trimming pared 0 bases from V and 6 bases from J, leaving 12 bases between. The chain has TRBV4-3 and TRBJ2-7, with D tentatively TRBD2 (6 bases). The TCR originated in an adult in good health. The material was peripheral blood, obtained on day 0 of AZD1222 vaccination. CDR3 sequence: CASSQDPGVSEQYF. CDR3 nucleotide sequence: TGCGCCAGCAGCCAAGATCCGGGGGTGAGCGAGCAGTACTTC.